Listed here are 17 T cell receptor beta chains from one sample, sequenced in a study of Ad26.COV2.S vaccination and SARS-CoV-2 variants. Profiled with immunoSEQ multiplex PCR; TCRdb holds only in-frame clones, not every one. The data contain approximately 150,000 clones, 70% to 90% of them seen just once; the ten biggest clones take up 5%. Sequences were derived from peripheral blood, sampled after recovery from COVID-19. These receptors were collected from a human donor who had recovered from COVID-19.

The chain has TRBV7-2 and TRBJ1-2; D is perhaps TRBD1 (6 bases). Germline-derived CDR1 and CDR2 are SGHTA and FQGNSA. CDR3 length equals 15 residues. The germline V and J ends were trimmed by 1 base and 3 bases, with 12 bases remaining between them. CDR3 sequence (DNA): TGTGCCAGCAGCTTAGGAGGGTCAGGGGACTATGGCTACACCTTC. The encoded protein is CASSLGGSGDYGYTF.

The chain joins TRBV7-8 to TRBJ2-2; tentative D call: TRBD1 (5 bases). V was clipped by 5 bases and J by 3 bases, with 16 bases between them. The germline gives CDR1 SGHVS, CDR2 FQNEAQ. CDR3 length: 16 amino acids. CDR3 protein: CASSRARPTDTGELFF. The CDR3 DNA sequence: TGTGCCAGCAGCCGAGCTCGCCCGACAGACACCGGGGAGCTGTTTTTT.

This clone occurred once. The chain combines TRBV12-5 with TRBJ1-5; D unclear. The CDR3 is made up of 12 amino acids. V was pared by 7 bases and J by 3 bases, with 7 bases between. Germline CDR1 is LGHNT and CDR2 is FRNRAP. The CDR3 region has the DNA TGTGCTAGTGATGGGCCCAATCAGCCCCAGCATTTT. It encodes CASDGPNQPQHF.

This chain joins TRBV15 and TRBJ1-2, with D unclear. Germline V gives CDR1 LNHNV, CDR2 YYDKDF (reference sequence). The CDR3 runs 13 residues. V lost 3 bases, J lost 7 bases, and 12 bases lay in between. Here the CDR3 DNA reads TGTGCCACCAGCAGGAAAAAATATCCTGGCTACACCTTC. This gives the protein CATSRKKYPGYTF.

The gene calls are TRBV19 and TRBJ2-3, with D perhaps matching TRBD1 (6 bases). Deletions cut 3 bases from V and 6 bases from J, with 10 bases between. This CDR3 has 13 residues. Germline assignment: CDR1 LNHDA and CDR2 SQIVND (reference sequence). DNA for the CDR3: TGTGCCAGTAGTATCCAGGGGAGCGATACGCAGTATTTT. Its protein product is CASSIQGSDTQYF.

This CDR3 reads CASSIRTGANGYTF. CDR3 bases: TGTGCCAGTAGTATCCGGACAGGGGCGAATGGCTACACCTTC. V gene TRBV19 combines with J gene TRBJ1-2; TRBD1 aligns across 9 bases. Per germline, CDR1 LNHDA and CDR2 SQIVND (reference sequence). V lost 3 bases, J lost 6 bases, and 5 bases stayed unmatched. The CDR3 has 14 residues. Full variable domain (remainder filled in from reference TRBV19 and TRBJ1-2): DGGITQSPKYLFRKEGQNVTLSCEQNLNHDAMYWYRQDPGQGLRLIYYSQIVNDFQKGDIAEGYSVSREKKESFPLTVTSAQKNPTAFYLCASSIRTGANGYTFGSGTRLTVV.

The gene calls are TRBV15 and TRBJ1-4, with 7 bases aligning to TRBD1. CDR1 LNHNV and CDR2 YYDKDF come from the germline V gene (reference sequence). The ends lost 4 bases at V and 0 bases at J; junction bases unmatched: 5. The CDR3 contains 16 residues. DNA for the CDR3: TGTGCCACCAGCACCAGGGACAGATCAACTAATGAAAAACTGTTTTTT. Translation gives CATSTRDRSTNEKLFF.

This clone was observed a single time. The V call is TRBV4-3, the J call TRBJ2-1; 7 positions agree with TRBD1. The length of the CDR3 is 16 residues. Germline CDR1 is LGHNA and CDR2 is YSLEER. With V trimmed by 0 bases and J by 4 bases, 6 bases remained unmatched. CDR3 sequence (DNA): TGCGCCAGCAGCCAAGAGTACAGGGGCTCTTACAATGAGCAGTTCTTC. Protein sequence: CASSQEYRGSYNEQFF.

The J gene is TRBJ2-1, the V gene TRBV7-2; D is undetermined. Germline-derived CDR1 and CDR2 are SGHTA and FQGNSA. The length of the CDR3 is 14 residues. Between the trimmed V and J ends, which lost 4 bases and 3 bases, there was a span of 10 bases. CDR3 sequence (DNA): TGTGCCAGCAGCTCCCGGGTCCACTACAATGAGCAGTTCTTC. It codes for CASSSRVHYNEQFF.

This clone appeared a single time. The CDR3 coding sequence is TGTGCCAGCAGCTTATCGGCGGAGTACGAGCAGTACTTC. This gives the protein CASSLSAEYEQYF. The chain couples TRBV7-2 to TRBJ2-7; D is uncertain. Trimming removed 2 bases at V and 4 bases at J, with 9 bases between. This CDR3 comprises 13 residues. Germline loops: CDR1 SGHTA, CDR2 FQGNSA.

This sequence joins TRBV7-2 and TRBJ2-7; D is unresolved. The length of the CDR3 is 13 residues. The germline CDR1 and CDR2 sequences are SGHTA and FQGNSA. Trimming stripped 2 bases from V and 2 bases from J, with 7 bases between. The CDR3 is CASSLRWTYEQYF. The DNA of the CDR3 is TGTGCCAGCAGCTTACGGTGGACCTACGAGCAGTACTTC. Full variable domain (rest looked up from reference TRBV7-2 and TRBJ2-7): GAGVSQSPSNKVTEKGKDVELRCDPISGHTALYWYRQSLGQGLEFLIYFQGNSAPDKSGLPSDRFSAERTGGSVSTLTIQRTQQEDSAVYLCASSLRWTYEQYFGPGTRLTVT.

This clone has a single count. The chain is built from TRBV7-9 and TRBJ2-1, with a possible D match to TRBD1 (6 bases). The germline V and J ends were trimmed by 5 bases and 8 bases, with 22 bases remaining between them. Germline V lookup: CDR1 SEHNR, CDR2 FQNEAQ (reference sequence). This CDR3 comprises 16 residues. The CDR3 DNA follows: TGTGCCAGCAGCCCTATTGATGGGGGCCTCAAGGATGAGCAGTTCTTC. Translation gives CASSPIDGGLKDEQFF.

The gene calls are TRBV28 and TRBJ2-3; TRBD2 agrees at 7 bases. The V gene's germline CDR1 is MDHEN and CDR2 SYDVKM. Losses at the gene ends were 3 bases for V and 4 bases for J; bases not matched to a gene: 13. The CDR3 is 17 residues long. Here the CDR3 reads CASSFFLPRRGADTQYF. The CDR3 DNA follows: TGTGCCAGCAGTTTTTTCCTCCCGCGCCGGGGGGCAGATACGCAGTATTTT.

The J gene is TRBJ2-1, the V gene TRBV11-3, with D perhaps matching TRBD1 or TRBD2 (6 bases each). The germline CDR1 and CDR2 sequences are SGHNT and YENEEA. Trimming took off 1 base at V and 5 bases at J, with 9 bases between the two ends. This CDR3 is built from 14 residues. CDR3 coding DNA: TGTGCCAGCAGCTTAGGGGGGGCTGACAATGAGCAGTTCTTC. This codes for CASSLGGADNEQFF.

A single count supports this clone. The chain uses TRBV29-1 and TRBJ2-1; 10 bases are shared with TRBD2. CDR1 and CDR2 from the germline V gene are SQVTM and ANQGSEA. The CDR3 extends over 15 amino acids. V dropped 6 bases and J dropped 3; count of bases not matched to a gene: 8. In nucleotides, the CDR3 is TGCAGCGTCCATAGAGGACTAGCGGTCTACAATGAGCAGTTCTTC. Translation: CSVHRGLAVYNEQFF.

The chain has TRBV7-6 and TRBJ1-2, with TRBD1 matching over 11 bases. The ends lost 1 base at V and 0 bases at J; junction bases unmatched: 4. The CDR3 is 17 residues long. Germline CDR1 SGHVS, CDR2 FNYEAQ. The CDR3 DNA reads TGTGCCAGCAGCTTAGAGGTGGACAGGGGGCCTAACTATGGCTACACCTTC. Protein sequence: CASSLEVDRGPNYGYTF.

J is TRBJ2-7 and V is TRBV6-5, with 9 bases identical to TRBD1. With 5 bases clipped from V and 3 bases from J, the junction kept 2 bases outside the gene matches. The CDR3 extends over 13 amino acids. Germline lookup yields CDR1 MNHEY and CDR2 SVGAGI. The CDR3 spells CASSRTGVYEQYF. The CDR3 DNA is TGTGCCAGCAGTCGGACAGGGGTCTACGAGCAGTACTTC.